These 14 T cell receptor beta chains originate from one sample sequenced in a study of Ad26.COV2.S vaccination and SARS-CoV-2 variants. As to treatment: 15 to 20 received Ad26.COV2.S at low or high dose, single or two shots; 5 received placebo; per-sample allocation not given. Material that was analyzed had been drawn on day 63 after the first vaccine or placebo injection. Produced via immunoSEQ multiplex PCR; TCRdb's table is partial and in-frame only. Of around 380,000 clones listed, approximately 91% are singletons. Sequences were derived from peripheral blood, sampled in a trial of Ad26.COV2.S vaccine versus placebo. The source of these receptors is a person between 18 and 60 years old who received the Ad26.COV2.S COVID-19 vaccine or a placebo.

The rearrangement uses TRBV13 and TRBJ2-7; 11 bases are shared with TRBD2. Trimming cost V 6 bases and J 1 base; bases outside gene matches: 11. Germline CDR1 is PRHDT and CDR2 is FYEKMQ (reference sequence). The CDR3 length is 17 residues. The CDR3 coding sequence is TGTGCCAGCAGTCATTGGGGCACTAGCGGGGGTTCCTACGAGCAGTACTTC. It specifies CASSHWGTSGGSYEQYF.

This clone occurred once. The genes are TRBV4-2 and TRBJ1-3; a possible D gene is TRBD1 (5 bases). CDR1 LGHNA and CDR2 YNFKEQ come from the germline V gene. This CDR3 has 16 residues. Trimming removed 1 base from V and 4 bases from J, with 14 bases in between. As DNA, the CDR3 is TGTGCCAGCAGCCAAGTGGCTCGGGACTTCGGAAACACCATATATTTT. Its translation: CASSQVARDFGNTIYF.

The rearrangement links TRBV27 to TRBJ1-6; D is uncertain. Germline CDR1 reads MNHEY; CDR2 reads SMNVEV (reference sequence). The CDR3 has 17 amino acids. V gave up 5 bases and J gave up 7 bases, with 21 bases separating them. The CDR3 reads CASSETPLERKNSPLHF. CDR3 nucleotide sequence: TGTGCCAGCAGTGAGACCCCCCTCGAGAGGAAGAATTCACCCCTCCACTTT.

The CDR3 protein is CASSFPGQGHIQYF. CDR3 sequence (DNA): TGTGCCAGCAGCTTCCCGGGACAGGGGCACATTCAGTACTTC. This chain uses TRBV7-2 with TRBJ2-4; 10 nucleotides align to TRBD1. The junction had 4 bases not matched to a gene; V was cut back by 3 bases and J by 8 bases. The CDR3 is 14 residues long. Germline V gene data show CDR1 as SGHTA and CDR2 as FQGNSA.

J is TRBJ1-2 and V is TRBV7-2, with a tentative D call TRBD1 (5 bases). Germline CDR1 and CDR2: SGHTA and FQGNSA. The CDR3 covers 15 residues. The V end was cut by 1 base, the J end by 5 bases, with 14 bases between. Here the CDR3 DNA reads TGTGCCAGCAGCTTAGTTGGGGCAGGAACTTATGGCTACACCTTC. This translates into CASSLVGAGTYGYTF.

The chain's CDR3 is CASSLSSGKRTEAFF. CDR3 DNA sequence: TGTGCCAGCAGTTTATCTTCGGGAAAAAGGACTGAAGCTTTCTTT. The rearrangement joins TRBV27 to TRBJ1-1; D ambiguous. V was clipped by 0 bases and J by 5 bases, with 13 bases between them. The CDR3 sequence is 15 residues long. Germline CDR1 MNHEY, CDR2 SMNVEV (reference sequence).

This clone was picked up a small number of times. This chain uses TRBV5-5 with TRBJ1-2; 9 bases agree with TRBD1. The CDR3 extends over 16 amino acids. CDR1 is SGHKS and CDR2 is YYEKEE in the germline V gene (reference sequence). The V segment lost 4 bases and the J segment 6 bases; nucleotides outside the gene matches: 13. The CDR3 sequence is CASSLGQGRSVDGYTF. CDR3 in DNA: TGTGCCAGCAGCCTGGGACAGGGTAGGTCGGTTGATGGCTACACCTTC. Drawing the rest from reference TRBV5-5 and TRBJ1-2, the complete variable domain is DAGVTQSPTHLIKTRGQQVTLRCSPISGHKSVSWYQQVLGQGPQFIFQYYEKEERGRGNFPDRFSARQFPNYSSELNVNALLLGDSALYLCASSLGQGRSVDGYTFGSGTRLTVV.

This clone appeared a few times. The rearrangement uses TRBV30 and TRBJ1-6; D is uncertain. V was clipped by 4 bases and J by 8 bases, with 15 bases between them. The CDR3 totals 14 residues. Germline V gene data show CDR1 as GTSNPN and CDR2 as SVGIG (reference sequence). Written as DNA, the CDR3 is TGTGCCTGGACAGGCCAGGCTACTCATTCACCCCTCCACTTT. Encoded protein: CAWTGQATHSPLHF.

The V gene is TRBV30, the J gene TRBJ1-4, with a possible D match to TRBD1 (5 bases). The germline CDR1 and CDR2 sequences are GTSNPN and SVGIG (reference sequence). The CDR3 is 13 residues long. The germline V and J ends were trimmed by 5 bases and 7 bases, with 14 bases remaining between them. CDR3 nucleotides: TGTGCCTGGTCTCTGCAGGGAAGTGAAAAACTGTTTTTT. Translation: CAWSLQGSEKLFF.

This rearrangement joins TRBV4-1 to TRBJ1-2, with D perhaps TRBD1 (5 bases). V was clipped by 2 bases and J by 6 bases, with 31 bases between them. Germline loops: CDR1 MGHRA, CDR2 YSYEKL. This CDR3 contains 20 residues. The chain's CDR3 is CASSQILGRTRVSLWDGYTF. Here the CDR3 DNA reads TGCGCCAGCAGCCAAATCCTCGGACGGACAAGGGTATCACTTTGGGATGGCTACACCTTC.

The chain links TRBV7-6 to TRBJ1-1; no clear D. This CDR3 is built from 13 residues. Trimming took 1 base from V and 2 from J, leaving 5 bases between them. CDR1 and CDR2 from the germline V gene are SGHVS and FNYEAQ. In DNA form, the CDR3 reads TGTGCCAGCAGCTTAGAACCAAACACTGAAGCTTTCTTT. Residues: CASSLEPNTEAFF. Full variable domain (remainder filled in from reference TRBV7-6 and TRBJ1-1): GAGVSQSPRYKVTKRGQDVALRCDPISGHVSLYWYRQALGQGPEFLTYFNYEAQQDKSGLPNDRFSAERPEGSISTLTIQRTEQRDSAMYRCASSLEPNTEAFFGQGTRLTVV.

About this clone: Other DNA variants within this sample encode the same CDR3. This chain uses TRBV5-4 with TRBJ2-7; D not resolved. The length of the CDR3 is 11 residues. Germline CDR1 is SGHNT and CDR2 is YYREEE (reference sequence). The V and J ends lost 0 bases and 4 bases respectively, with 2 bases between them. CDR3 residues: CASSLGYEQYF. In DNA form, the CDR3 reads TGTGCCAGCAGCTTGGGGTACGAGCAGTACTTC. Full variable domain (remainder filled in from reference TRBV5-4 and TRBJ2-7): ETGVTQSPTHLIKTRGQQVTLRCSSQSGHNTVSWYQQALGQGPQFIFQYYREEENGRGNFPPRFSGLQFPNYSSELNVNALELDDSALYLCASSLGYEQYFGPGTRLTVT.

This clone has only one observation. The CDR3: CASRGTGGSYNEQFF. The CDR3 DNA reads as TGTGCCAGCAGGGGGACAGGGGGCTCCTACAATGAGCAGTTCTTC. This chain joins TRBV2 and TRBJ2-1, with TRBD1 identical over 11 bases. CDR1 SNHLY and CDR2 FYNNEI come from the germline V gene. This CDR3 contains 15 residues. V lost 6 bases and J lost 0; bases outside the gene matches: 1.

The chain is built from TRBV14 and TRBJ2-5; 7 bases are shared with TRBD1. Per the germline V gene, CDR1 is SGHDN and CDR2 is FVKESK. This CDR3 region has 14 residues. The V gene end was trimmed by 4 bases and the J gene end by 2 bases; junction bases not matched to a gene: 4. CDR3 bases: TGTGCCAGCAGCCTAATACAGGGGCAAGAGACCCAGTACTTC. It specifies CASSLIQGQETQYF. Full variable domain (outside the CDR3, taken from reference TRBV14 and TRBJ2-5): EAGVTQFPSHSVIEKGQTVTLRCDPISGHDNLYWYRRVMGKEIKFLLHFVKESKQDESGMPNNRFLAERTGGTYSTLKVQPAELEDSGVYFCASSLIQGQETQYFGPGTRLLVL.